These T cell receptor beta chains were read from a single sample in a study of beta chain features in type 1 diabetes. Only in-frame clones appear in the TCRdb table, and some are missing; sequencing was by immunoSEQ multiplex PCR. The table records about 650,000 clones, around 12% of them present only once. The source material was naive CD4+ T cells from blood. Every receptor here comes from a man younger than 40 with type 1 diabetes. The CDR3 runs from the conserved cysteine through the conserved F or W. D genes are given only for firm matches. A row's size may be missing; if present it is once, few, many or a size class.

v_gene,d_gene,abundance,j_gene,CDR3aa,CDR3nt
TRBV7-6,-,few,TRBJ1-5,CASSLYGSNQPQHF,TGTGCCAGCAGCTTATACGGAAGCAATCAGCCCCAGCATTTT
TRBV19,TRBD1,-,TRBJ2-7,CASSMPGQGKYEQYF,TGTGCCAGTAGCATGCCGGGACAGGGAAAATACGAGCAGTACTTC
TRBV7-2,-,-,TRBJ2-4,CASSLVDAANIQYF,TGTGCCAGCAGCTTAGTTGATGCGGCAAACATTCAGTACTTC
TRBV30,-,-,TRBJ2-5,CAWSVPGGKETQYF,TGTGCCTGGAGTGTACCGGGGGGCAAGGAGACCCAGTACTTC
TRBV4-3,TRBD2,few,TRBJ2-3,CASSQDWAGGGGSTDTQYF,TGCGCCAGCAGCCAAGATTGGGCCGGTGGCGGGGGTTCCACAGATACGCAGTATTTT
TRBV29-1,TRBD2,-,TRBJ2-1,CSVKRWLAGGPEQFF,TGCAGCGTAAAAAGGTGGCTAGCGGGGGGGCCTGAGCAGTTCTTC
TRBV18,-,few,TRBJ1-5,CASSQEYSNQPQHF,TGTGCCAGCTCACAGGAGTATAGCAATCAGCCCCAGCATTTT
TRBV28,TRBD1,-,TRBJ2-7,CASSSWGQGASYEQYF,TGTGCCAGCAGTTCATGGGGCCAGGGGGCCTCCTACGAGCAGTACTTC
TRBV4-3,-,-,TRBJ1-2,CASSQEGGGAHYGYTF,TGCGCCAGCAGCCAAGAAGGAGGGGGGGCACACTATGGCTACACCTTC
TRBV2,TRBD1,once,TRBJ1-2,CASSPGGDYGYTF,TGTGCCAGCAGTCCAGGGGGTGACTATGGCTACACCTTC
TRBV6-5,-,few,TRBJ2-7,CASSPVRRSYEQYF,TGTGCCAGCAGTCCCGTTCGGCGCTCCTACGAGCAGTACTTC
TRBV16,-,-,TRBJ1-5,CASSQRGYSNQPQHF,TGTGCCAGCAGCCAAAGAGGGTATAGCAATCAGCCCCAGCATTTT
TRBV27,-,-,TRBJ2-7,CASRTGGEQYF,TGTGCCAGCAGGACTGGAGGGGAGCAGTACTTC
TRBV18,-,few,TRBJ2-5,CASSEIQETQYF,TGTGCCAGCTCAGAGATTCAAGAGACCCAGTACTTC
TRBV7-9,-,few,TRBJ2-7,CASSQGVDEQYF,TGTGCCAGCAGCCAGGGAGTCGACGAGCAGTACTTC
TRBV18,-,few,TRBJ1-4,CASSPDEKLFF,TGTGCCAGCTCTCCCGACGAAAAACTGTTTTTT
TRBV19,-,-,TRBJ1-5,CASSPQGKGNQPQHF,TGTGCCAGTAGTCCACAGGGAAAGGGGAATCAGCCCCAGCATTTT
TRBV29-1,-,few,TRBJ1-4,CSVRRGAGEKLFF,TGCAGCGTACGGCGGGGGGCCGGGGAAAAACTGTTTTTT
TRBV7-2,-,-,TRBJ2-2,CASSLGLHTGELFF,TGTGCCAGCAGCTTAGGGCTACACACCGGGGAGCTGTTTTTT
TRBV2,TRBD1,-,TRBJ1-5,CASSERGRGQNQPQHF,TGTGCCAGCAGTGAAAGAGGCAGGGGACAGAATCAGCCCCAGCATTTT
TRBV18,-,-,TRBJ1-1,CASSPNGNTEAFF,TGTGCCAGCTCACCCAACGGGAACACTGAAGCTTTCTTT
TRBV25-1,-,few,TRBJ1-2,CASSDYYGYTF,TGTGCCAGCAGTGATTACTATGGCTACACCTTC
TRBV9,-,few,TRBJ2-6,CASSAPGRSSGANVLTF,TGTGCCAGCAGCGCTCCGGGACGATCGTCTGGGGCCAACGTCCTGACTTTC
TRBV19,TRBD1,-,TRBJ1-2,CASSRTGVAYGYTF,TGTGCCAGTAGTAGGACAGGGGTCGCCTATGGCTACACCTTC
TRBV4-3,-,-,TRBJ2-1,CASSQGQGDEQFF,TGCGCCAGCAGCCAAGGCCAGGGAGATGAGCAGTTCTTC
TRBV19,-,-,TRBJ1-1,CASSIERRAEAFF,TGTGCCAGTAGTATAGAGCGCAGGGCTGAAGCTTTCTTT
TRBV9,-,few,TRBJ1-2,CASSVGGLTNYGYTF,TGTGCCAGCAGCGTAGGGGGGTTAACGAACTATGGCTACACCTTC
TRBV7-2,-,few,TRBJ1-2,CASSPGPFGGWGYTF,TGTGCCAGCAGCCCCGGACCCTTTGGGGGGTGGGGCTACACCTTC
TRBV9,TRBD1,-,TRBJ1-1,CASSPQGATEAFF,TGTGCCAGCAGCCCTCAGGGGGCTACTGAAGCTTTCTTT
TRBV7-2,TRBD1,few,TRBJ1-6,CASSPRTGGDNSPLHF,TGTGCCAGCAGCCCCCGGACAGGGGGCGATAATTCACCCCTCCACTTT
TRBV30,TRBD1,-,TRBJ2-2,CAWSVGTVNTGELFF,TGTGCCTGGAGTGTCGGGACAGTGAACACCGGGGAGCTGTTTTTT
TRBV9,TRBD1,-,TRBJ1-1,CASSSMTGTMNTEAFF,TGTGCCAGCAGCTCGATGACAGGGACGATGAACACTGAAGCTTTCTTT
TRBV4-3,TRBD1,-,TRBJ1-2,CASSQGQGPRGPSSGDGYTF,TGCGCCAGCAGCCAGGGACAGGGTCCTCGAGGGCCCTCATCTGGAGATGGCTACACCTTC
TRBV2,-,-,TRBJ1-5,CAGKTESNQPQHF,TGTGCCGGCAAGACGGAGAGCAATCAGCCCCAGCATTTT
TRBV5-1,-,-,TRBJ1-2,CASSFSGDGYTF,TGCGCCAGCAGCTTCAGTGGGGACGGCTACACCTTC
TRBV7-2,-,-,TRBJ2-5,CASSLRPGETQYF,TGTGCCAGCAGCTTAAGGCCCGGCGAGACCCAGTACTTC
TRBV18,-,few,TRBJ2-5,CASSPQGEVETQYF,TGTGCCAGCTCACCTCAGGGGGAGGTGGAGACCCAGTACTTC
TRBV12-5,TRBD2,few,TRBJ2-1,CASGRDLAGSYNEQFF,TGTGCTAGTGGCCGCGATCTAGCGGGCTCCTACAATGAGCAGTTCTTC
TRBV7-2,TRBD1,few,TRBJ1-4,CASSSSQGAGEKLFF,TGTGCCAGCAGCTCGTCACAGGGGGCTGGTGAAAAACTGTTTTTT
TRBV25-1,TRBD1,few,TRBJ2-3,CASSELGQGLRYF,TGTGCCAGCAGTGAGTTGGGACAGGGTTTGAGGTATTTT
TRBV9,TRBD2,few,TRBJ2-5,CASSKLSSGGRQETQYF,TGTGCCAGCAGCAAACTCTCTAGCGGGGGACGGCAAGAGACCCAGTACTTC
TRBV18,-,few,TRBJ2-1,CASSPQGDEQFF,TGTGCCAGCTCACCACAGGGGGATGAGCAGTTCTTC
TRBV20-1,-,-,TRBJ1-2,CSAPGVNGYTF,TGCAGTGCTCCCGGGGTTAATGGCTACACCTTC
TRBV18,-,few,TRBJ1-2,CASSTAAGYTF,TGTGCCAGCTCAACGGCGGCTGGCTACACCTTC
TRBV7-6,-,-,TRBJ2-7,CASSLMGTAEQYF,TGTGCCAGCAGCTTAATGGGTACGGCCGAGCAGTACTTC
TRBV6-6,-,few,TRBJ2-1,CASSRLQGRQFF,TGTGCCAGCAGTCGACTTCAGGGGAGGCAGTTCTTC
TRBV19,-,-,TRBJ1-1,CASSVLEGTEAFF,TGTGCCAGTAGCGTTCTAGAAGGGACTGAAGCTTTCTTT